The 11 T cell receptor beta chains presented below share a single source sample, sequenced in a study of cytomegalovirus exposure and HLA in healthy donors (dated by TCRdb to between 2016 and 2019). Library preparation was by the immunoSEQ multiplex PCR assay. A mixture of 60 forward primers for TCR Vbeta segments and 13 reverse primers for TCR Jbeta segments was used in the multiplex PCR. TCRdb provides this immuneACCESS table in a form limited to in-frame rearrangements. Some clones are lacking; in checked studies, under half of them reflect an unresolved V gene, and why the rest are absent is not known. Within this sample are about 190,000 clones, with 81% of them counted one time only. The ten largest clones capture around 4% of the sample. Sequencing was done on a sample of PBMCs. These receptors originate from a man in his fifties or sixties in good health and CMV-seronegative.

This CDR3 reads CASSSGVGRPGANVLTF. CDR3 DNA sequence: TGCGCCAGCAGCTCGGGGGTCGGGAGACCTGGGGCCAACGTCCTGACTTTC. V is TRBV5-1 and J is TRBJ2-6, with D perhaps TRBD2 (6 bases). V was pared by 3 bases and J by 2 bases, with 15 bases between. Per the germline V gene, CDR1 is SGHRS and CDR2 is YFSETQ. The CDR3 covers 17 residues.

The chain carries TRBV4-3 and TRBJ2-1, with 11 bases that match TRBD1. Germline assignment: CDR1 LGHNA and CDR2 YSLEER. The CDR3 loop spans 14 amino acids. J was trimmed by 9 bases and V by 3 bases; bases with no gene match: 4. The CDR3 nucleotides read TGCGCCAGCAGCCATGGGACAGGGGGGAGTGAGCAGTTCTTC. Its translation is CASSHGTGGSEQFF.

This clone was detected a few times. V usage is TRBV6-1 and J usage is TRBJ2-1, with no clear D. With 7 bases removed from V and 6 bases from J, the gap between germline ends came to 19 bases. This CDR3 is 15 amino acids long. The germline CDR1 and CDR2 sequences are MNHNS and SASEGT. For the CDR3, the DNA is TGTGCCAGCACCTCATGGTCGGGTGGAATCAATGAGCAGTTCTTC. Translated: CASTSWSGGINEQFF.

V is TRBV7-2 and J is TRBJ2-7; 7 bases match TRBD1. V trimming: 4 bases; J trimming: 0 bases; junction bases outside the gene matches: 3. CDR1 SGHTA and CDR2 FQGNSA come from the germline V gene. The CDR3 covers 14 residues. This CDR3 reads CASSSHRGSYEQYF. The CDR3 nucleotides are TGTGCCAGCAGCTCGCACAGGGGCTCCTACGAGCAGTACTTC.

This clone was counted a few times. One end of the junction fails to match germline, which may point to a read error. This rearrangement joins TRBV10-3 to TRBJ2-7, with 7 positions matching TRBD1. Germline CDR1 is ENHRY and CDR2 is SYGVKD. The CDR3 totals 14 residues. The chain's CDR3 is CAISESGGSHEQYF. CDR3 nucleotides: TGTGCCATCAGTGAGTCAGGGGGCTCCCACGAGCAGTACTTC.

The J gene is TRBJ2-5, the V gene TRBV6-5; 9 positions agree with TRBD2. V dropped 8 bases and J dropped 5; count of bases not matched to a gene: 12. Germline V gives CDR1 MNHEY, CDR2 SVGAGI. The CDR3 is 15 amino acids. CDR3 nucleotide sequence: TGTGCCAGCTCCCGAGGGCGGGGGGGTCGCGAGACCCAGTACTTC. The encoded protein is CASSRGRGGRETQYF.

This rearrangement joins TRBV6-1 to TRBJ2-2, with TRBD2 matching over 7 bases. V shed 2 bases and J 5 bases; nucleotides not matched to a gene: 5. The CDR3 contains 15 residues. Germline assignment: CDR1 MNHNS and CDR2 SASEGT. The CDR3 bases are TGTGCCAGCAGTGAACGGACTAGGAGTACCGGGGAGCTGTTTTTT. Translated, it gives CASSERTRSTGELFF.

CDR3 sequence reads: CASSDGTEAFF. In DNA form, the CDR3 reads TGTGCCAGCAGTGACGGGACTGAAGCTTTCTTT. J is TRBJ1-1 and V is TRBV25-1; no firm D call. Trimming removed 3 bases at V and 5 bases at J, with 4 bases between. The CDR3 has 11 residues. Germline V gene lookup returns CDR1 MGHDK and CDR2 SYGVNS.

This chain links TRBV7-9 with TRBJ2-1, with D possibly matching TRBD2 (7 bases). The V and J ends lost 7 bases and 4 bases respectively, with 20 bases between them. CDR3 length: 16 residues. Germline CDR1 and CDR2: SEHNR and FQNEAQ (reference sequence). As DNA, the CDR3 is TGTGCCAGCATCCTCGGAGGGGGGGGGAATTACAATGAGCAGTTCTTC. As protein: CASILGGGGNYNEQFF.

The CDR3 bases are TGTGCCAGCAGCTTAGTGGAGGGATCTGAAGCTTTCTTT. Translated: CASSLVEGSEAFF. The chain links TRBV7-2 to TRBJ1-1; D gene uncertain. CDR1 and CDR2 from the germline V gene are SGHTA and FQGNSA. The V and J ends lost 1 base and 6 bases respectively, with 9 bases between them. This CDR3 is 13 amino acids long.

This chain uses TRBV18 with TRBJ2-6; D unresolved. V dropped 6 bases and J dropped 0 bases, with 9 bases sitting between them. CDR1 and CDR2 from the germline V gene are KGHSH and LQKENI. The CDR3 covers 15 residues. The CDR3 reads CASSSLRSGANVLTF. CDR3 DNA: TGTGCCAGCTCGAGCCTGCGCTCTGGGGCCAACGTCCTGACTTTC.